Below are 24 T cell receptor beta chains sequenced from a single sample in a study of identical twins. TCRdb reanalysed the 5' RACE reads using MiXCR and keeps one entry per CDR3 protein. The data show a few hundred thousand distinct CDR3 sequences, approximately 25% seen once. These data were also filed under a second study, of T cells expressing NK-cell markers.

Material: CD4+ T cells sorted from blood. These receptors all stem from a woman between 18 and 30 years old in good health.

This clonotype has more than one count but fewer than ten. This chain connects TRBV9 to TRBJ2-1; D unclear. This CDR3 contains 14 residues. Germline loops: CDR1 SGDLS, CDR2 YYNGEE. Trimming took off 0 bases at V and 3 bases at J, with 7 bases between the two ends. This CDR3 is CASSVEVSYNEQFF. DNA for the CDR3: TGTGCCAGCAGCGTAGAGGTGAGCTACAATGAGCAGTTCTTC. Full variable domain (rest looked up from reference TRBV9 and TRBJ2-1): DSGVTQTPKHLITATGQRVTLRCSPRSGDLSVYWYQQSLDQGLQFLIQYYNGEERAKGNILERFSAQQFPDLHSELNLSSLELGDSALYFCASSVEVSYNEQFFGPGTRLTVL.

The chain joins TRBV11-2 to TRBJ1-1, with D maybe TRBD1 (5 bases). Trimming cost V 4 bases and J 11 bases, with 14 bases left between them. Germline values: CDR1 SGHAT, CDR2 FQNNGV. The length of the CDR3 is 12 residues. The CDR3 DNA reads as TGTGCCAGCAGCTCCCCCCCGGGGGATGCTTTCTTT. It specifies CASSSPPGDAFF.

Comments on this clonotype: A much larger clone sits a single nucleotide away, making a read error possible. CDR3 protein: CSASGCNQPQHF. The CDR3 region has the DNA TGCAGTGCTAGTGGCTGTAATCAGCCCCAGCATTTT. The V and J genes are TRBV20-1 and TRBJ1-5, with D unresolved. In germline, CDR1 is DFQATT, CDR2 SNEGSKA (reference sequence). The germline V and J ends were trimmed by 3 bases and 4 bases, with 7 bases remaining between them. The CDR3 totals 12 residues.

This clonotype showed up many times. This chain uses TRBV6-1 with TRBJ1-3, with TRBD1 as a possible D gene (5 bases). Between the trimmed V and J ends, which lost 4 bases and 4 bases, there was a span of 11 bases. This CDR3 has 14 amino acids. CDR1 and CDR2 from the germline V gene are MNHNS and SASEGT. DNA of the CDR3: TGTGCCAGCAGTGGCCGGGACCCCGGAAACACCATATATTTT. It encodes CASSGRDPGNTIYF.

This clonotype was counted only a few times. The CDR3 DNA sequence: TGTGCCAGCAGCTCGCTAAGACTAGCGGGGGGGAGGAGGTACGAGCAGTACTTC. Its protein is CASSSLRLAGGRRYEQYF. The chain has TRBV5-6 and TRBJ2-7; 14 bases fit TRBD2. Germline lookup yields CDR1 SGHDT and CDR2 YYEEEE. This CDR3 is 18 amino acids long. The J segment lost 4 bases and the V segment lost 3 bases, leaving 12 bases of the junction unmatched.

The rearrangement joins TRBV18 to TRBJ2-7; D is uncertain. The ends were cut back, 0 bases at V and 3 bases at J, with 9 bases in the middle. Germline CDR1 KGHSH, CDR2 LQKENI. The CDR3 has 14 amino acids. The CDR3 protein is CASSPPRPNYEQYF. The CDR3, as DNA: TGTGCCAGCTCACCACCTCGGCCGAACTACGAGCAGTACTTC.

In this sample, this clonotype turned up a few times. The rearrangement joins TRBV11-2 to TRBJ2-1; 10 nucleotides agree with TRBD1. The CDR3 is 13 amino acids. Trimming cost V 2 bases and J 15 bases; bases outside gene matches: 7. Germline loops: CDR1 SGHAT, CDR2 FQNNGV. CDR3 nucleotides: TGTGCCAGCAGCTTAATTGGGGGACAGGGGCTGTTCTTC. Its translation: CASSLIGGQGLFF.

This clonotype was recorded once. CDR3 sequence reads: CSAGLAGAGTDTQYF. CDR3 bases: TGCAGTGCAGGACTAGCGGGGGCCGGCACAGATACGCAGTATTTT. This chain links TRBV20-1 with TRBJ2-3; 13 nucleotides align to TRBD2. J was trimmed by 1 base and V by 6 bases; bases with no gene match: 4. There are 15 residues in the CDR3. Germline V CDR1 and CDR2: DFQATT, SNEGSKA (reference sequence).

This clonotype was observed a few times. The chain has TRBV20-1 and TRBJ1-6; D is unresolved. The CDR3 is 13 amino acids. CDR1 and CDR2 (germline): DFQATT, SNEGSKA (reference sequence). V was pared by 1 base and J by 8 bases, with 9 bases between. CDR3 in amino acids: CSARGGLDSPLHF. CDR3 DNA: TGCAGTGCTAGAGGGGGATTAGATTCACCCCTCCACTTT.

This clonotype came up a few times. The CDR3 coding sequence is TGTGCCAGCAGTGAAGGAGAAGGGAGAAACACCATATATTTT. Translating it yields CASSEGEGRNTIYF. The chain links TRBV6-1 to TRBJ1-3, with no clear D. V dropped 1 base and J dropped 5 bases, with 9 bases sitting between them. Germline CDR1 MNHNS, CDR2 SASEGT. CDR3 length: 14 amino acids.

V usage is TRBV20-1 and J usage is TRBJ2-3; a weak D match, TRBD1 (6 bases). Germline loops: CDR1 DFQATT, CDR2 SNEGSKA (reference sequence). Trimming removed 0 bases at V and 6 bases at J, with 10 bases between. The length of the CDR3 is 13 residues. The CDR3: CSARDQGKDTQYF. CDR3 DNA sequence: TGCAGTGCTAGAGATCAGGGGAAGGATACGCAGTATTTT.

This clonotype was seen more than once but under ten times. This CDR3 reads CASTPGGTGNTGELFF. The CDR3 bases are TGTGCCAGTACCCCCGGCGGGACAGGGAACACCGGGGAGCTGTTTTTT. J is TRBJ2-2 and V is TRBV19; 8 positions agree with TRBD1. Germline CDR1 reads LNHDA; CDR2 reads SQIVND (reference sequence). This CDR3 contains 16 residues. V shed 7 bases and J 1 base; nucleotides not matched to a gene: 8. Filled out from reference TRBV19 and TRBJ2-2, the complete variable domain reads DGGITQSPKYLFRKEGQNVTLSCEQNLNHDAMYWYRQDPGQGLRLIYYSQIVNDFQKGDIAEGYSVSREKKESFPLTVTSAQKNPTAFYLCASTPGGTGNTGELFFGEGSRLTVL.

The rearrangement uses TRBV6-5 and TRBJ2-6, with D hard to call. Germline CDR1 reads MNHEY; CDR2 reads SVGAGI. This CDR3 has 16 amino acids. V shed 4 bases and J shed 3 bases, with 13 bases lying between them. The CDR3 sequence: CASSSQRGDGANVLTF. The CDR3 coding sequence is TGTGCCAGCAGTTCACAGCGAGGTGATGGGGCCAACGTCCTGACTTTC.

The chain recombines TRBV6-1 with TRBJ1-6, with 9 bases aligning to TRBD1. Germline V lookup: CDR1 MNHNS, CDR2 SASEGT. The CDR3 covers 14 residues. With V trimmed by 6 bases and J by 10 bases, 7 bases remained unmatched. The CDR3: CASSWDRVASPLHF. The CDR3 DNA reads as TGTGCCAGCAGCTGGGACAGGGTCGCCTCACCCCTCCACTTT.

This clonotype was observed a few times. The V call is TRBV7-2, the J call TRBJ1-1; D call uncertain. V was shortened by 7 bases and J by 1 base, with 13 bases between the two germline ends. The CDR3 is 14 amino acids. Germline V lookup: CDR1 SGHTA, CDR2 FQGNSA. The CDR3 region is CASTLGWSNTEAFF. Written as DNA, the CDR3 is TGTGCCAGCACCCTGGGTTGGTCGAACACTGAAGCTTTCTTT.

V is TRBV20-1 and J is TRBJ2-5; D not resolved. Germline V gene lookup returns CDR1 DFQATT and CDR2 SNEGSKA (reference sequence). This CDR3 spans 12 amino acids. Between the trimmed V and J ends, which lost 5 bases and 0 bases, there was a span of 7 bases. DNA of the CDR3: TGCAGTGCTCTCATGTACCAAGAGACCCAGTACTTC. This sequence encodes CSALMYQETQYF.

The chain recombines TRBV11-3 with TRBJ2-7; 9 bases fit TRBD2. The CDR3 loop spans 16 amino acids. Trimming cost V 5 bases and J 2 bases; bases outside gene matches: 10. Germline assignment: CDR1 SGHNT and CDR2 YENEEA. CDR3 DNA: TGTGCCAGCAGCCTTAGCGGGGGAGCCGACACCTACGAGCAGTACTTC. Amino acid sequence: CASSLSGGADTYEQYF.

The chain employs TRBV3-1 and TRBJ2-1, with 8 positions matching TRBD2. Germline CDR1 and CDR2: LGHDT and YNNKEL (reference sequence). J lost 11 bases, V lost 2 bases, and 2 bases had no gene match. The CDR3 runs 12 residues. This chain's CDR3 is CASSQRGGKQFF. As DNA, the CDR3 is TGTGCCAGCAGCCAACGGGGGGGAAAGCAGTTCTTC.

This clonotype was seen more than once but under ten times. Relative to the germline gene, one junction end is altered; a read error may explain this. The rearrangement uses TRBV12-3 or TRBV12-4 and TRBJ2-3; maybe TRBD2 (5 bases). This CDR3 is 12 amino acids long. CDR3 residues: CASSFGWAVRDF. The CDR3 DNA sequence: TGTGCCAGCAGTTTTGGTTGGGCGGTGCGGGATTTT.

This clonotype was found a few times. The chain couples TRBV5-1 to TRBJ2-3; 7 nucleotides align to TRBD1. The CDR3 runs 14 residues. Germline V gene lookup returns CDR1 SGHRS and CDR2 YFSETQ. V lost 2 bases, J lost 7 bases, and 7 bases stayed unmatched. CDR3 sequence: CASSFGEGANTQYF. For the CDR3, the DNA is TGCGCCAGCAGCTTTGGCGAGGGGGCCAATACGCAGTATTTT.

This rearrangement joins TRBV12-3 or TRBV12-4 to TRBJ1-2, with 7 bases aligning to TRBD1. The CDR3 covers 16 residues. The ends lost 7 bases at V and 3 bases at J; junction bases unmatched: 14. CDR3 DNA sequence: TGTGCCAGCACCTCTCGCCGGGGGACAGAGTACTATGGCTACACCTTC. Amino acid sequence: CASTSRRGTEYYGYTF.

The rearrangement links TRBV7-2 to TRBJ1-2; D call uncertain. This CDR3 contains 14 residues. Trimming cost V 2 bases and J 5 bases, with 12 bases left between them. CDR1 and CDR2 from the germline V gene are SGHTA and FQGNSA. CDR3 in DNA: TGTGCCAGCAGCTTAAATACCGAAGGGTATGGCTACACCTTC. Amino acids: CASSLNTEGYGYTF. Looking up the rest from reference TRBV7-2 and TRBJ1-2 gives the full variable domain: GAGVSQSPSNKVTEKGKDVELRCDPISGHTALYWYRQSLGQGLEFLIYFQGNSAPDKSGLPSDRFSAERTGGSVSTLTIQRTQQEDSAVYLCASSLNTEGYGYTFGSGTRLTVV.

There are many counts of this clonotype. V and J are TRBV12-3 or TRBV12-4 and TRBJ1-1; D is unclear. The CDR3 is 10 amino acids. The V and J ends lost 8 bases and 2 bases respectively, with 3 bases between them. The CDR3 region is CASSNTEAFF. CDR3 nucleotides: TGTGCCAGCTCTAACACTGAAGCTTTCTTT.

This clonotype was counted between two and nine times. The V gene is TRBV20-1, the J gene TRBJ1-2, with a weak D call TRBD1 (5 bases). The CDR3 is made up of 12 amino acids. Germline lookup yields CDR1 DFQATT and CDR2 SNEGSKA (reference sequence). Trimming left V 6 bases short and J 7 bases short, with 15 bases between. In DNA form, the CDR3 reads TGCAGTGCCTCTTCGGGACGAATTGGCTACACCTTC. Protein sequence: CSASSGRIGYTF.